This passage covers 12 T cell receptor beta chains from one sample sequenced in a study of identical twins. TCRdb used MiXCR to reprocess the 5' RACE reads, holding one entry per CDR3 protein. This table has under 900,000 distinct CDR3 sequences, approximately 18% appearing once. These data also formed part of another study, on T cells expressing NK-cell markers.

Source material: PBMCs. The receptors come from a woman under 30 in good health.

This clonotype came up a few times. This rearrangement joins TRBV12-3 or TRBV12-4 to TRBJ2-1; 7 bases fit TRBD1. The CDR3 runs 18 residues. V was clipped by 3 bases and J by 1 base; unmatched bases: 12. This chain's CDR3 is CASSFRSTGKRSYNEQFF. The CDR3 DNA reads as TGTGCCAGCAGTTTCCGATCGACAGGGAAGCGGTCCTACAATGAGCAGTTCTTC.

This clonotype was counted between two and nine times. The chain combines TRBV7-2 with TRBJ1-2; D is undetermined. Per the germline V gene, CDR1 is SGHTA and CDR2 is FQGNSA. The CDR3 consists of 11 residues. V lost 2 bases and J lost 5, with 3 bases in between. CDR3 DNA: TGTGCCAGCAGCTTATTTTATGGCTACACCTTC. It specifies CASSLFYGYTF.

The table lists this clonotype with a count of one. The chain uses TRBV5-1 and TRBJ1-1; D not resolved. Germline CDR1 and CDR2: SGHRS and YFSETQ. V lost 0 bases and J lost 0, with 9 bases in between. The CDR3 totals 15 residues. CDR3: CASSLVRALNTEAFF. CDR3 in DNA: TGCGCCAGCAGCTTGGTTAGGGCCCTGAACACTGAAGCTTTCTTT. The complete variable domain, with remaining parts taken from reference TRBV5-1 and TRBJ1-1, reads KAGVTQTPRYLIKTRGQQVTLSCSPISGHRSVSWYQQTPGQGLQFLFEYFSETQRNKGNFPGRFSGRQFSNSRSEMNVSTLELGDSALYLCASSLVRALNTEAFFGQGTRLTVV.

This clonotype was seen many times. J is TRBJ2-1 and V is TRBV20-1; D is perhaps TRBD2 (5 bases). V dropped 3 bases and J dropped 7 bases, with 19 bases sitting between them. From germline, CDR1 is DFQATT and CDR2 SNEGSKA (reference sequence). The CDR3 loop spans 15 amino acids. The CDR3 DNA sequence: TGCAGTGCTAGTCCGTCGGGAAGAAGTCTAAATGAGCAGTTCTTC. It codes for CSASPSGRSLNEQFF.

The chain joins TRBV7-8 to TRBJ1-3; D gene unclear. Looked up from germline, CDR1 is SGHVS and CDR2 is FQNEAQ. Trimming pared 4 bases from V and 7 bases from J, leaving 11 bases between. There are 13 residues in the CDR3. CDR3 nucleotides: TGTGCCAGCAGCTGGAACCTAGAGAACACCATATATTTT. This gives the protein CASSWNLENTIYF. The variable domain in full, completed from reference TRBV7-8 and TRBJ1-3, reads GAGVSQSPRYKVAKRGQDVALRCDPISGHVSLFWYQQALGQGPEFLTYFQNEAQLDKSGLPSDRFFAERPEGSVSTLKIQRTQQEDSAVYLCASSWNLENTIYFGEGSWLTVV.

A few counts support this clonotype. This chain joins TRBV5-1 and TRBJ2-1; 7 bases agree with TRBD2. Germline assignment: CDR1 SGHRS and CDR2 YFSETQ. The CDR3 has 13 residues. V dropped 4 bases and J dropped 9; count of bases not matched to a gene: 7. The CDR3 is CASSLTLASEQFF. DNA for the CDR3: TGCGCCAGCAGCCTCACACTAGCGAGTGAGCAGTTCTTC.

This clonotype has a handful of counts. The J gene is TRBJ1-1, the V gene TRBV12-3 or TRBV12-4; D gene unclear. The CDR3 runs to 15 residues. Trimming removed 3 bases from V and 0 bases from J, with 11 bases in between. The CDR3 loop reads CASSFLSPMNTEAFF. CDR3 nucleotide sequence: TGTGCCAGCAGTTTTCTCTCCCCCATGAACACTGAAGCTTTCTTT.

This clonotype was detected only a few times. The rearrangement links TRBV6-1 to TRBJ2-1; D perhaps matches TRBD2 (6 bases). Germline CDR1 MNHNS, CDR2 SASEGT. The V end was cut by 8 bases, the J end by 5 bases, with 13 bases between. The CDR3 runs to 13 residues. CDR3 DNA: TGTGCCAGCTCGGGAGTTGTCCACAATGAGCAGTTCTTC. Amino acids: CASSGVVHNEQFF.

V gene TRBV18 combines with J gene TRBJ2-1, with 10 bases lining up with TRBD2. This CDR3 is 15 amino acids long. Germline CDR1 and CDR2: KGHSH and LQKENI. With V trimmed by 3 bases and J by 5 bases, 4 bases remained unmatched. The chain's CDR3 is CASSPTSGVDNEQFF. In DNA, the CDR3 is TGTGCCAGCTCACCCACTAGCGGGGTAGACAATGAGCAGTTCTTC.

This clonotype was detected only a few times. The chain employs TRBV12-3 or TRBV12-4 and TRBJ1-3; possible D gene TRBD1, 5 bases. Trimming shortened V by 7 bases and J by 0 bases, and 16 bases separated the two germline ends. This CDR3 has 16 amino acids. This CDR3 reads CASIKQVHSSGNTIYF. CDR3 sequence (DNA): TGTGCCAGCATTAAACAGGTTCACAGCTCTGGAAACACCATATATTTT.

This chain uses TRBV20-1 with TRBJ2-7; 7 nucleotides agree with TRBD2. V lost 4 bases to trimming and J lost 4 bases; unmatched junction nucleotides: 16. The CDR3 has 16 residues. Germline V gene sequence: CDR1 DFQATT, CDR2 SNEGSKA (reference sequence). The CDR3 nucleotides read TGCAGTGCTAAAGCCGTGGAAACACGGCGGGGGTACGAGCAGTACTTC. Translating it yields CSAKAVETRRGYEQYF.

The J gene is TRBJ2-6, the V gene TRBV5-6; D ambiguous. The CDR3 extends over 18 amino acids. Germline V gene sequence: CDR1 SGHDT, CDR2 YYEEEE. Between the trimmed V and J ends, which lost 0 bases and 4 bases, there was a span of 17 bases. This CDR3 reads CASSLGLLPYRGANVLTF. In nucleotides, the CDR3 is TGTGCCAGCAGCTTGGGGCTCTTGCCGTATCGGGGGGCCAACGTCCTGACTTTC.